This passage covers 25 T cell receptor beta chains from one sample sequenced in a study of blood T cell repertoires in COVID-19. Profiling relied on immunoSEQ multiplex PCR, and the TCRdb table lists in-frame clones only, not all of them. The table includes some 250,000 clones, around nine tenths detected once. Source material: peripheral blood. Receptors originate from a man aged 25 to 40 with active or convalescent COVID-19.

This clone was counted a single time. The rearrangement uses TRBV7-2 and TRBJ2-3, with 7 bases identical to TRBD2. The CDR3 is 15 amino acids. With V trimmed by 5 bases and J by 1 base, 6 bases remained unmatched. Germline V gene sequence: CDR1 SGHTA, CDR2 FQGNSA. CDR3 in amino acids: CASSPGAGGTDTQYF. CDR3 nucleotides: TGTGCCAGCAGCCCTGGGGCGGGGGGCACAGATACGCAGTATTTT. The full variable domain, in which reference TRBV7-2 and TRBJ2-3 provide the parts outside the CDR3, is GAGVSQSPSNKVTEKGKDVELRCDPISGHTALYWYRQSLGQGLEFLIYFQGNSAPDKSGLPSDRFSAERTGGSVSTLTIQRTQQEDSAVYLCASSPGAGGTDTQYFGPGTRLTVL.

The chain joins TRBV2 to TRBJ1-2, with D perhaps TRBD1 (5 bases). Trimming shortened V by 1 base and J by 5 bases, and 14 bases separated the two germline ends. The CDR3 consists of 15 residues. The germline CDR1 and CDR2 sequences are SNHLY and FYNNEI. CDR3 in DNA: TGTGCCAGCAGTGAAGGGCAGGGTAGATTTTATGGCTACACCTTC. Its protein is CASSEGQGRFYGYTF.

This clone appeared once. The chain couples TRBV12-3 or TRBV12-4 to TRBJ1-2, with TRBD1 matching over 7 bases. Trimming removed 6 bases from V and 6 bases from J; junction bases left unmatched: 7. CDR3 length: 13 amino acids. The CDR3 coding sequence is TGTGCCAGCAGCTTACAGGACAGGAATGGCTACACCTTC. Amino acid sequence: CASSLQDRNGYTF.

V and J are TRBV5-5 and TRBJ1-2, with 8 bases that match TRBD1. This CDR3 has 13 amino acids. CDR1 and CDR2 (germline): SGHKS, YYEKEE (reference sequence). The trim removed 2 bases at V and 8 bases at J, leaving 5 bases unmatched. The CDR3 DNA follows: TGTGCCAGCAGCTTTCAGGGGGCAGGAGGCTACACCTTC. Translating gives CASSFQGAGGYTF.

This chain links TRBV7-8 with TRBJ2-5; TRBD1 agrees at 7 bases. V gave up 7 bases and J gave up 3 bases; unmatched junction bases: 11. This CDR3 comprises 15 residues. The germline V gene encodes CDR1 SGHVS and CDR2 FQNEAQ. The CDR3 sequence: CASTIMGQREETQYF. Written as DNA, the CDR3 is TGTGCCAGCACTATAATGGGACAGAGGGAAGAGACCCAGTACTTC.

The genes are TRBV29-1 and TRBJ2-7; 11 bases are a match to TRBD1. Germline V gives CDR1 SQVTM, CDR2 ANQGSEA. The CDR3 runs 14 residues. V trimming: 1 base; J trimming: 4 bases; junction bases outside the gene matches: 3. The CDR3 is CSVEGGDRGYEQYF. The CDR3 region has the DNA TGCAGCGTTGAAGGTGGGGACAGGGGGTACGAGCAGTACTTC.

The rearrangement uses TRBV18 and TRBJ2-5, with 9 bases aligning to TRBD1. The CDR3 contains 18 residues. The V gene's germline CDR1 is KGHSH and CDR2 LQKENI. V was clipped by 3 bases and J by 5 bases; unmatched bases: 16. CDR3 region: CASSPTLPGQGIGETQYF. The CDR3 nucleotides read TGTGCCAGCTCACCCACACTTCCGGGACAGGGAATTGGGGAGACCCAGTACTTC.

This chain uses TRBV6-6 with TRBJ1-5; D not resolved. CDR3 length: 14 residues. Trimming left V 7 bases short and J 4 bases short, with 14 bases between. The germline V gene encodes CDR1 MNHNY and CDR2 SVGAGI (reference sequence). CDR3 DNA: TGTGCCAGCACCGGACGGGAGGGTAATCAGCCCCAGCATTTT. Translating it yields CASTGREGNQPQHF.

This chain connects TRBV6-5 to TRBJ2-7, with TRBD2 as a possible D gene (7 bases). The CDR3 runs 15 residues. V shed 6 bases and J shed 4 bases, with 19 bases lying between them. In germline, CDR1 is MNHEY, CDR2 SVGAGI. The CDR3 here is CASSPLGGALYEQYF. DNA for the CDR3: TGTGCCAGCAGCCCCTTAGGGGGGGCTCTGTACGAGCAGTACTTC.

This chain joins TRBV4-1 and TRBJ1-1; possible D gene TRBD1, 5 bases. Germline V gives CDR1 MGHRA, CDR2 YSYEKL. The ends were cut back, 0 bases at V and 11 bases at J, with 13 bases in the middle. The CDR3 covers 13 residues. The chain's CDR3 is CASSQDGAVEAFF. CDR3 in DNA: TGCGCCAGCAGCCAAGATGGGGCTGTGGAGGCTTTCTTT.

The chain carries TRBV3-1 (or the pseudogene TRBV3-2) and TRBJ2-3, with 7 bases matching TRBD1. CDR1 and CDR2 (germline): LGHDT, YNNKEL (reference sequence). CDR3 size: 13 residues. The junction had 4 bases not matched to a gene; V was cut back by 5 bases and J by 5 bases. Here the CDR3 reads CASSYNRGDTQYF. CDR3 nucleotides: TGTGCCAGCAGCTACAACAGGGGAGATACGCAGTATTTT.

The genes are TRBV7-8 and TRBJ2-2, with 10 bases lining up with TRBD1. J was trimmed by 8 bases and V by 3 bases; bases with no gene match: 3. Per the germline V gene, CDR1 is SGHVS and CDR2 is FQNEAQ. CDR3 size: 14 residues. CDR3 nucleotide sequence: TGTGCCAGCAGCTTGACAGGGGGCATGGGGGAGCTGTTTTTT. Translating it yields CASSLTGGMGELFF.

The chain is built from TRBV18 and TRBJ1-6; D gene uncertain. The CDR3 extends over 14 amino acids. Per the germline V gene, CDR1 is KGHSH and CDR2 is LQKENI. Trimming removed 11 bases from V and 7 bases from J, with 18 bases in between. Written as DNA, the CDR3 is TGTGCCTGCCGTGGTATTTTCGAGAATTCACCCCTCCACTTT. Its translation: CACRGIFENSPLHF.

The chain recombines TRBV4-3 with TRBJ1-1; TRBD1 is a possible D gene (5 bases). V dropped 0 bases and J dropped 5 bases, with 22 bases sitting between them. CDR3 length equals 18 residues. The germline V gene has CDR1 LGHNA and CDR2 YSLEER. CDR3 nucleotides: TGCGCCAGCAGCCAAGATCGGGTAGTCGGGGGGGAGGAAACTGAAGCTTTCTTT. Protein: CASSQDRVVGGEETEAFF.

Here the CDR3 DNA reads TGTGCCAGTAGTATGGGCTACGACTCCTACGAGCAGTACTTC. Its protein is CASSMGYDSYEQYF. The chain links TRBV19 to TRBJ2-7; D unresolved. Trimming left V 3 bases short and J 0 bases short, with 9 bases between. The CDR3 is 14 residues long. From germline, CDR1 is LNHDA and CDR2 SQIVND (reference sequence).

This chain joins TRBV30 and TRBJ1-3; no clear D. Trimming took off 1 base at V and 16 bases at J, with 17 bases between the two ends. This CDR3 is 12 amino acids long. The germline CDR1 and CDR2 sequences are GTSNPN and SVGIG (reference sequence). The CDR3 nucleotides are TGTGCCTGGAGTGCCCGAACTAACCCCCGGTATTTT. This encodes CAWSARTNPRYF.

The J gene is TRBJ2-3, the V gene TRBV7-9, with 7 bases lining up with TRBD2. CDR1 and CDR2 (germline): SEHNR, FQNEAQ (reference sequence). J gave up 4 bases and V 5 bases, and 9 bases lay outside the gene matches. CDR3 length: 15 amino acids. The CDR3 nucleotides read TGTGCCAGCAGCCCGGTCCGACTAGCCGCAGATACGCAGTATTTT. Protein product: CASSPVRLAADTQYF.

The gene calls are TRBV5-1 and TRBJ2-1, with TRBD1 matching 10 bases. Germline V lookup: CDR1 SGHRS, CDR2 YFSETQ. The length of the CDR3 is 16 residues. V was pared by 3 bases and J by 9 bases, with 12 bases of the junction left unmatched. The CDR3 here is CASSYAPGQGKGEQFF. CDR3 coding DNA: TGCGCCAGCAGCTACGCACCGGGACAGGGGAAGGGTGAGCAGTTCTTC.

The DNA of the CDR3 is TGTGCCAGCAGTGTCAAAAGGGGGGACAGGCGAAATTCACCCCTCCACTTT. It translates to CASSVKRGDRRNSPLHF. This chain connects TRBV2 to TRBJ1-6, with TRBD1 matching over 8 bases. The germline V gene has CDR1 SNHLY and CDR2 FYNNEI. J was trimmed by 7 bases and V by 4 bases; bases with no gene match: 12. The CDR3 sequence is 17 residues long.

This CDR3 is CAISEPQTGKETQYF. CDR3 bases: TGTGCCATCAGTGAGCCCCAGACAGGGAAAGAGACCCAGTACTTC. The chain is built from TRBV10-3 and TRBJ2-5, with 7 bases that match TRBD1. This CDR3 contains 15 residues. V was clipped by 2 bases and J by 3 bases; unmatched bases: 6. The germline gives CDR1 ENHRY, CDR2 SYGVKD.

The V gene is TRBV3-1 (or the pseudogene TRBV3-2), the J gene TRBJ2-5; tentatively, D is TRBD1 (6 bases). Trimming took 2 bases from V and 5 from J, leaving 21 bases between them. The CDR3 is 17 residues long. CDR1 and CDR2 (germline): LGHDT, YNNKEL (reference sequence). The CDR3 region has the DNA TGTGCCAGCAGCCAAACAAATACAGGGTTTGCGCTTGAGACCCAGTACTTC. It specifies CASSQTNTGFALETQYF.

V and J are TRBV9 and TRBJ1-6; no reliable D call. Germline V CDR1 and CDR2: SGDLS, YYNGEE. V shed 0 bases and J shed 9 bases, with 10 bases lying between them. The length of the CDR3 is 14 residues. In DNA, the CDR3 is TGTGCCAGCAGCGTAGATCCGGGGTTTTCACCCCTCCACTTT. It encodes CASSVDPGFSPLHF.

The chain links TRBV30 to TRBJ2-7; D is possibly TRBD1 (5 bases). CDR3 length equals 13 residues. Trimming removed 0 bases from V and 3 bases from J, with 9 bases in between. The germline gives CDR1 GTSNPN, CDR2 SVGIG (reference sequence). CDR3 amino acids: CAWSVLTDYEQYF. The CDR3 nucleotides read TGTGCCTGGAGTGTGTTGACAGACTACGAGCAGTACTTC. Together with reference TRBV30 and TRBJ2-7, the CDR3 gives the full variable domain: SQTIHQWPATLVQPVGSPLSLECTVEGTSNPNLYWYRQAAGRGLQLLFYSVGIGQISSEVPQNLSASRPQDRQFILSSKKLLLSDSGFYLCAWSVLTDYEQYFGPGTRLTVT.

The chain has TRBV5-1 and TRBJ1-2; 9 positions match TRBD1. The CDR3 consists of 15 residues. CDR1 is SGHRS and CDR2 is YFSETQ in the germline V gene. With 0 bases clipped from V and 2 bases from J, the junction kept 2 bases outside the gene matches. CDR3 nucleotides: TGCGCCAGCAGCTTGGGGGGACAGGGCAACTATGGCTACACCTTC. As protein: CASSLGGQGNYGYTF.

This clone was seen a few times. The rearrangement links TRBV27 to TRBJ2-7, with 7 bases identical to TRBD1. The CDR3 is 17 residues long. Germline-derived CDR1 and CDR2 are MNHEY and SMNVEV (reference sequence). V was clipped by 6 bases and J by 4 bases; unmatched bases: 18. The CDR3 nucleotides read TGTGCCAGCAGCACTGTAGACCTAGGGGGACAGATATACGAGCAGTACTTC. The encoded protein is CASSTVDLGGQIYEQYF.